This T cell receptor beta chain derives from a study of blood T cell repertoires in COVID-19. The method was immunoSEQ multiplex PCR; TCRdb's version includes in-frame clones alone and lacks a portion of them. Here the sample spans more than 90,000 clones, roughly 80% being singletons. Germline V gene lookup returns CDR1 MDHEN and CDR2 SYDVKM. The V gene end was trimmed by 6 bases and the J gene end by 1 base; junction bases not matched to a gene: 15. CDR3 length: 17 residues. This chain joins TRBV28 and TRBJ2-7; TRBD1 matches 7 bases. The sample was peripheral blood. The origin of this receptor is a man between 50 and 59 years old with acute or convalescent COVID-19. The CDR3 sequence is CASSLPVRGGASYEQYF. DNA of the CDR3: TGTGCCAGCAGCCTCCCGGTTAGAGGGGGCGCATCCTACGAGCAGTACTTC.